The sequence of this T cell receptor beta chain was determined in a study of T cells in Graves' hyperthyroidism and ophthalmopathy. Study-level points and caveats: Blood also contained most expanded thyroid clonotypes above 0.001.

The patients, who ranged from 18 to 65 in age, presented with newly diagnosed hyperthyroidism lasting under 2 months. Amplification yielded TCR beta CDR3 regions, with RNA transcripts as the source. HTBI primers were used for first-round RT-PCR of the TCR CDR3. Via MiXCR, TCRdb re-called the multiplex PCR reads, giving one row per CDR3 protein. The data contain 550,000 to 600,000 distinct CDR3 sequences, over 15% of them singletons. This clonotype occurred many times. Its specificity is unknown. The sample consisted of blood. The TCR was taken from a woman between 18 and 29 years old with Graves' hyperthyroidism.

The CDR3 coding sequence is TGTGCCAGCAGTCCGAGAATTGGGGTCGTGGGCTACGAGCAGTACTTC. It encodes CASSPRIGVVGYEQYF. This rearrangement joins TRBV27 to TRBJ2-7, with D unresolved. Germline values: CDR1 MNHEY, CDR2 SMNVEV (reference sequence). This CDR3 has 16 amino acids. V lost 5 bases and J 3 bases, leaving 20 bases between the germline ends.